Shown below are 23 T cell receptor beta chains from a single sample sequenced in a study of T cell changes during pregnancy in multiple sclerosis (dated by TCRdb to about 2019). The library was obtained by the immunoSEQ multiplex PCR assay. TCRdb took over this immuneACCESS table, retaining in-frame rearrangements with V and J assigned. Such tables are incomplete; in checked studies, under half of the missing clones stem from an unresolved V gene, and the remainder is unexplained. In this sample the table shows around 92,000 clones, over 85% of which occur a single time. The biggest ten clones account for approximately 4.7% of the sample. The sequencing here drew on peripheral blood, taken in the first trimester of pregnancy. Source of these receptors: a female donor with multiple sclerosis, enrolled in a pregnancy study.

This chain uses TRBV6-1 with TRBJ2-1, with TRBD1 identical over 7 bases. V was pared by 5 bases and J by 3 bases, with 4 bases of the junction left unmatched. Germline-derived CDR1 and CDR2 are MNHNS and SASEGT. CDR3 length: 14 residues. DNA for the CDR3: TGTGCCAGCAGTTCGACAGGGAACTACAATGAGCAGTTCTTC. Encoded protein: CASSSTGNYNEQFF.

V is TRBV9 and J is TRBJ2-3, with D perhaps matching TRBD1 (5 bases). Per germline, CDR1 SGDLS and CDR2 YYNGEE. Trimming removed 0 bases at V and 0 bases at J, with 8 bases between. The CDR3 totals 15 residues. The CDR3 here is CASSVARVSTDTQYF. The DNA of the CDR3 is TGTGCCAGCAGCGTAGCCAGGGTTAGCACAGATACGCAGTATTTT.

The chain employs TRBV19 and TRBJ1-1; D may be TRBD1 (5 bases). The ends were cut back, 3 bases at V and 6 bases at J, with 11 bases in the middle. Per the germline V gene, CDR1 is LNHDA and CDR2 is SQIVND (reference sequence). This CDR3 is built from 13 residues. The CDR3 bases are TGTGCCAGTAGTATTGGGGGGGTGCCTGAAGCTTTCTTT. Protein product: CASSIGGVPEAFF.

V usage is TRBV19 and J usage is TRBJ2-1; 13 nucleotides agree with TRBD2. Germline CDR1 LNHDA, CDR2 SQIVND (reference sequence). Trimming took 3 bases from V and 7 from J; bases not matched to a gene: 12. The CDR3 sequence is 18 residues long. The CDR3 spells CASSIRLAGGPEINEQFF. CDR3 bases: TGTGCCAGTAGTATTCGACTAGCGGGGGGCCCCGAGATAAATGAGCAGTTCTTC.

CDR3 in DNA: TGCAGCGTTGAGAGTGAGGGGGCTGGAAACACCATATATTTT. It is translated as CSVESEGAGNTIYF. The chain is built from TRBV29-1 and TRBJ1-3, with D maybe TRBD1 (6 bases). The germline V gene encodes CDR1 SQVTM and CDR2 ANQGSEA. The V and J ends lost 3 bases and 2 bases respectively, with 11 bases between them. The length of the CDR3 is 14 residues.

The chain uses TRBV5-1 and TRBJ1-2; the D gene is possibly TRBD1 (6 bases). V was pared by 0 bases and J by 5 bases, with 20 bases between. Per the germline V gene, CDR1 is SGHRS and CDR2 is YFSETQ. This CDR3 contains 17 residues. Written as DNA, the CDR3 is TGCGCCAGCAGCTTGGGGCCCTACAGGGAGAAACCGTATGGCTACACCTTC. Encoded protein: CASSLGPYREKPYGYTF. Supplemented by reference TRBV5-1 and TRBJ1-2, the full variable domain reads KAGVTQTPRYLIKTRGQQVTLSCSPISGHRSVSWYQQTPGQGLQFLFEYFSETQRNKGNFPGRFSGRQFSNSRSEMNVSTLELGDSALYLCASSLGPYREKPYGYTFGSGTRLTVV.

The V call is TRBV19, the J call TRBJ2-3, with TRBD2 matching over 7 bases. V dropped 4 bases and J dropped 4; count of bases not matched to a gene: 5. The CDR3 is 14 residues long. Germline CDR1 LNHDA, CDR2 SQIVND (reference sequence). The CDR3 nucleotides are TGTGCCAGTAGTAGCCGGACTAGTTCAGATACGCAGTATTTT. Protein product: CASSSRTSSDTQYF.

V is TRBV4-1 and J is TRBJ2-3; unclear D gene. V dropped 1 base and J dropped 0 bases, with 8 bases sitting between them. Germline-derived CDR1 and CDR2 are MGHRA and YSYEKL. The CDR3 spans 15 residues. The CDR3 DNA is TGCGCCAGCAGCCAAGTTACAGCTAGCACAGATACGCAGTATTTT. This sequence encodes CASSQVTASTDTQYF.

The J gene is TRBJ2-2, the V gene TRBV5-1; 9 bases agree with TRBD1. CDR1 and CDR2 from the germline V gene are SGHRS and YFSETQ. The J segment lost 1 base and the V segment lost 0 bases, leaving 1 base of the junction unmatched. This CDR3 region has 16 residues. The CDR3 spells CASSLGGQGNTGELFF. The CDR3 DNA reads as TGCGCCAGCAGCTTGGGGGGACAGGGGAACACCGGGGAGCTGTTTTTT.

In DNA, the CDR3 is TGTGCCAGCAGTCGACAGGGGACTGACACTGAAGCTTTCTTT. It specifies CASSRQGTDTEAFF. The gene calls are TRBV28 and TRBJ1-1, with 8 bases aligning to TRBD1. The CDR3 is made up of 14 amino acids. Germline V CDR1 and CDR2: MDHEN, SYDVKM. Trimming removed 5 bases from V and 3 bases from J; junction bases left unmatched: 5.

This sequence joins TRBV10-1 and TRBJ2-7, with 11 positions matching TRBD2. This CDR3 has 15 residues. CDR1 and CDR2 from the germline V gene are WNHNN and SYGVQD (reference sequence). J was trimmed by 3 bases and V by 6 bases; bases with no gene match: 7. The CDR3 here is CASSRSSGGYYEQYF. The DNA for the CDR3 is TGCGCCAGCAGCCGCTCTAGCGGGGGGTACTACGAGCAGTACTTC.

The rearrangement uses TRBV7-9 and TRBJ2-5; TRBD2 matches at 9 bases. CDR3 length: 16 amino acids. From germline, CDR1 is SEHNR and CDR2 FQNEAQ (reference sequence). Losses at the gene ends were 7 bases for V and 3 bases for J; bases not matched to a gene: 12. The CDR3 DNA sequence: TGTGCCAGCAACCCTAGCGGGGCGGGGGGCAAAGAGACCCAGTACTTC. Amino acid sequence: CASNPSGAGGKETQYF. Together with reference TRBV7-9 and TRBJ2-5, the CDR3 gives the full variable domain: DTGVSQNPRHKITKRGQNVTFRCDPISEHNRLYWYRQTLGQGPEFLTYFQNEAQLEKSRLLSDRFSAERPKGSFSTLEIQRTEQGDSAMYLCASNPSGAGGKETQYFGPGTRLLVL.

This clone is a singleton in its sample. CDR3 loop: CASSQEVGGGQPQHF. The CDR3 bases are TGCGCCAGCAGCCAAGAAGTAGGGGGCGGCCAGCCCCAGCATTTT. This rearrangement joins TRBV4-1 to TRBJ1-5; 7 positions match TRBD1. This CDR3 is built from 15 residues. The trim removed 0 bases at V and 7 bases at J, leaving 6 bases unmatched. The germline gives CDR1 MGHRA, CDR2 YSYEKL.

The chain carries TRBV5-1 and TRBJ2-7, with 10 bases fitting TRBD1. V lost 2 bases and J lost 3; bases outside the gene matches: 11. Germline lookup yields CDR1 SGHRS and CDR2 YFSETQ. This CDR3 region has 17 residues. In DNA form, the CDR3 reads TGCGCCAGCAGCTTCCGGGACAGGGGTAGTAGGGTCTACGAGCAGTACTTC. Its protein is CASSFRDRGSRVYEQYF.

The CDR3 reads CASSYSGGEGYGYTF. The CDR3 DNA sequence: TGTGCCAGCAGTTACTCGGGGGGAGAGGGGTATGGCTACACCTTC. The chain carries TRBV6-5 and TRBJ1-2; tentatively, D is TRBD1 (5 bases). Per germline, CDR1 MNHEY and CDR2 SVGAGI. Trimming cost V 0 bases and J 5 bases, with 13 bases left between them. The CDR3 covers 15 residues.

The V gene is TRBV7-6, the J gene TRBJ2-5; D is unresolved. V shed 4 bases and J shed 1 base, with 4 bases lying between them. CDR3 length: 12 residues. The germline CDR1 and CDR2 sequences are SGHVS and FNYEAQ. The CDR3 loop reads CASSSSQETQYF. The CDR3 DNA reads TGTGCCAGCAGCTCCTCCCAAGAGACCCAGTACTTC. The full variable domain, in which reference TRBV7-6 and TRBJ2-5 provide the parts outside the CDR3, is GAGVSQSPRYKVTKRGQDVALRCDPISGHVSLYWYRQALGQGPEFLTYFNYEAQQDKSGLPNDRFSAERPEGSISTLTIQRTEQRDSAMYRCASSSSQETQYFGPGTRLLVL.

This chain uses TRBV5-4 with TRBJ2-1, with 9 bases identical to TRBD2. The length of the CDR3 is 17 residues. Germline V gene sequence: CDR1 SGHNT, CDR2 YYREEE (reference sequence). The V segment lost 3 bases and the J segment 2 bases; nucleotides outside the gene matches: 9. The chain's CDR3 is CASSSGGLAGAYNEQFF. CDR3 DNA sequence: TGTGCCAGCAGCTCTGGAGGGTTAGCGGGGGCCTACAATGAGCAGTTCTTC.

The chain recombines TRBV5-4 with TRBJ1-2; TRBD1 matches at 10 bases. The CDR3 consists of 15 residues. Per the germline V gene, CDR1 is SGHNT and CDR2 is YYREEE (reference sequence). V trimming: 4 bases; J trimming: 4 bases; junction bases outside the gene matches: 7. This CDR3 reads CASSLPGQGSYGYTF. CDR3 bases: TGTGCCAGCAGCCTCCCGGGACAGGGGAGCTATGGCTACACCTTC.

V and J are TRBV27 and TRBJ1-1; D not certain. In germline, CDR1 is MNHEY, CDR2 SMNVEV (reference sequence). The V end lost 2 bases, the J end lost 1 base, and 8 bases lay between the germline ends. The CDR3 is 14 amino acids. The CDR3 nucleotides read TGTGCCAGCAGTTTACAGGTTAGGAACACTGAAGCTTTCTTT. Amino acids: CASSLQVRNTEAFF.

This sequence joins TRBV5-1 and TRBJ2-3, with D tentatively TRBD2 (5 bases). V lost 7 bases and J lost 4, with 7 bases in between. This CDR3 spans 11 amino acids. Germline assignment: CDR1 SGHRS and CDR2 YFSETQ. The CDR3 sequence: CASLASDTQYF. Written as DNA, the CDR3 is TGCGCCAGCCTAGCATCAGATACGCAGTATTTT. Based on the CDR3 plus reference TRBV5-1 and TRBJ2-3, the full variable domain is KAGVTQTPRYLIKTRGQQVTLSCSPISGHRSVSWYQQTPGQGLQFLFEYFSETQRNKGNFPGRFSGRQFSNSRSEMNVSTLELGDSALYLCASLASDTQYFGPGTRLTVL.

CDR3 region: CASSQDQGQETQYF. The DNA of the CDR3 is TGCGCCAGCAGCCAAGACCAGGGCCAAGAGACCCAGTACTTC. The chain employs TRBV5-1 and TRBJ2-5, with a possible D match to TRBD1 (5 bases). Germline V lookup: CDR1 SGHRS, CDR2 YFSETQ. Trimming shortened V by 4 bases and J by 1 base, and 11 bases separated the two germline ends. CDR3 length: 14 amino acids.

This rearrangement joins TRBV5-1 to TRBJ2-2, with 7 bases aligning to TRBD1. The V segment lost 0 bases and the J segment 11 bases; nucleotides outside the gene matches: 7. The germline V gene encodes CDR1 SGHRS and CDR2 YFSETQ. The CDR3 is made up of 14 amino acids. CDR3 DNA: TGCGCCAGCAGCTTGGGGGGACAGTTAAGTGAGCTGTTTTTT. This codes for CASSLGGQLSELFF.

The genes are TRBV30 and TRBJ2-1; D call uncertain. CDR1 and CDR2 (germline): GTSNPN, SVGIG (reference sequence). The length of the CDR3 is 12 residues. Trimming stripped 2 bases from V and 6 bases from J, with 8 bases between. The CDR3 reads CAWSTAGNEQFF. The DNA of the CDR3 is TGTGCCTGGAGTACAGCCGGCAATGAGCAGTTCTTC.